A single sample is the source of the 24 T cell receptor beta chains below, sequenced in a study of beta chain features in type 1 diabetes. Reverse transcribing all isolated RNA meant expressed TCRB transcripts were sequenced. Only in-frame clones appear in the TCRdb table, and some are missing; sequencing was by immunoSEQ multiplex PCR. This sample has 250,000 to 350,000 clones, with about 11% found just once. The specimen sequenced was naive CD4+ T cells from blood. Receptors were obtained from a woman between 25 and 40 years old in good health.

This clone was counted between two and nine times. The V and J genes are TRBV28 and TRBJ1-1; possibly TRBD1 for D (5 bases). Germline CDR1 reads MDHEN; CDR2 reads SYDVKM. The CDR3 loop spans 14 amino acids. V was pared by 9 bases and J by 2 bases, with 16 bases between. The CDR3 DNA sequence: TGTGCCAGTGCAGGGTCACCAACTAACACTGAAGCTTTCTTT. Protein: CASAGSPTNTEAFF. Supplemented by reference TRBV28 and TRBJ1-1, the full variable domain reads DVKVTQSSRYLVKRTGEKVFLECVQDMDHENMFWYRQDPGLGLRLIYFSYDVKMKEKGDIPEGYSVSREKKERFSLILESASTNQTSMYLCASAGSPTNTEAFFGQGTRLTVV.

This rearrangement joins TRBV19 to TRBJ2-3, with a possible D match to TRBD2 (5 bases). CDR3 length: 15 amino acids. V lost 2 bases and J lost 4, with 13 bases in between. Germline V gene data show CDR1 as LNHDA and CDR2 as SQIVND (reference sequence). The CDR3 protein is CASSILGEGADTQYF. In nucleotides, the CDR3 is TGTGCCAGTAGTATATTGGGAGAGGGAGCAGATACGCAGTATTTT.

The rearrangement joins TRBV19 to TRBJ2-2; tentative D call: TRBD1 (5 bases). Germline V gene sequence: CDR1 LNHDA, CDR2 SQIVND (reference sequence). Trimming cost V 4 bases and J 5 bases, with 20 bases left between them. The CDR3 extends over 17 amino acids. The CDR3 DNA reads as TGTGCCAGTAGTACAGCAGGGAAGGGTCTCAAGACCGGGGAGCTGTTTTTT. Translated, it gives CASSTAGKGLKTGELFF.

The chain links TRBV4-2 to TRBJ1-3; D call uncertain. Between the trimmed V and J ends, which lost 0 bases and 0 bases, there was a span of 6 bases. The germline V gene encodes CDR1 LGHNA and CDR2 YNFKEQ. This CDR3 is 15 amino acids long. CDR3 sequence (DNA): TGTGCCAGCAGCCAAGAGAACAGCTCTGGAAACACCATATATTTT. Protein: CASSQENSSGNTIYF.

This clone was detected only a few times. V usage is TRBV4-3 and J usage is TRBJ2-1; D not certain. The CDR3 contains 13 residues. The germline V and J ends were trimmed by 4 bases and 0 bases, with 4 bases remaining between them. Germline lookup yields CDR1 LGHNA and CDR2 YSLEER. CDR3 amino acids: CASSPSSYNEQFF. Written as DNA, the CDR3 is TGCGCCAGCAGCCCCAGCTCCTACAATGAGCAGTTCTTC.

This clone was seen a handful of times. The J gene is TRBJ1-5, the V gene TRBV21-1; the D call TRBD1 from the table was never checked on the DNA. TRBV21-1 is shown as a pseudogene. There are 16 residues in the CDR3. The CDR3 sequence is CASSKCRTGGPGCQHF. The DNA for the CDR3 is TGTGCCAGCAGCAAATGCCGGACAGGGGGGCCCGGTTGCCAGCATTTT.

The chain carries TRBV5-1 and TRBJ2-1, with 9 positions matching TRBD2. J gave up 9 bases and V 4 bases, and 11 bases lay outside the gene matches. Per the germline V gene, CDR1 is SGHRS and CDR2 is YFSETQ. The CDR3 runs to 15 residues. Here the CDR3 DNA reads TGCGCCAGCAGCCCGACTAGCGGTCCAGCCGCTGAGCAGTTCTTC. It yields the protein CASSPTSGPAAEQFF.

V is TRBV18 and J is TRBJ1-2; perhaps TRBD1 as D (6 bases). CDR1 and CDR2 from the germline V gene are KGHSH and LQKENI. The V end was cut by 0 bases, the J end by 11 bases, with 10 bases between. The CDR3 contains 12 residues. The CDR3 coding sequence is TGTGCCAGCTCACCACCAGGGGGAAGGTACACCTTC. Translating gives CASSPPGGRYTF.

This clone was detected only a few times. This chain uses TRBV4-3 with TRBJ1-1; TRBD1 might be the D (6 bases). V gave up 1 base and J gave up 6 bases, with 15 bases separating them. CDR3 length: 15 amino acids. Germline V lookup: CDR1 LGHNA, CDR2 YSLEER. The CDR3 sequence is CASSQGTTGSPEAFF. In nucleotides, the CDR3 is TGCGCCAGCAGCCAAGGAACTACAGGGAGCCCTGAAGCTTTCTTT.

This clone has only a few counts. V is TRBV7-9 and J is TRBJ2-2, with TRBD2 matching 15 bases. Trimming took 1 base from V and 7 from J; bases not matched to a gene: 7. Germline V gives CDR1 SEHNR, CDR2 FQNEAQ (reference sequence). The CDR3 totals 18 residues. This CDR3 is CASSLVWTSGRAVGELFF. The CDR3 DNA reads as TGTGCCAGCAGCTTAGTATGGACTAGCGGGAGGGCCGTCGGGGAGCTGTTTTTT.

This clone was recorded a few times. V is TRBV29-1 and J is TRBJ1-4; D possibly corresponds to TRBD1 (5 bases). There are 17 residues in the CDR3. Deletions cut 7 bases from V and 7 bases from J, with 28 bases between. Germline loops: CDR1 SQVTM, CDR2 ANQGSEA. The CDR3 nucleotides are TGCAGCGGACGCCTAATAGGGGACGGGAGGAGTGTTGAAAAACTGTTTTTT. This codes for CSGRLIGDGRSVEKLFF.

The chain couples TRBV5-4 to TRBJ2-7; D uncertain. Germline CDR1 SGHNT, CDR2 YYREEE (reference sequence). Trimming cost V 0 bases and J 2 bases, with 9 bases left between them. The CDR3 covers 14 residues. The chain's CDR3 is CASSLALGTYEQYF. As DNA, the CDR3 is TGTGCCAGCAGCTTGGCCCTAGGAACCTACGAGCAGTACTTC.

The sample holds a few counts of this clone. Other DNA sequences in this sample translate to the same CDR3. The rearrangement joins TRBV9 to TRBJ2-3; no definite D call. The germline V and J ends were trimmed by 0 bases and 1 base, with 3 bases remaining between them. The germline V gene encodes CDR1 SGDLS and CDR2 YYNGEE. CDR3 length: 13 residues. The CDR3: CASSVGGTDTQYF. CDR3 DNA sequence: TGTGCCAGCAGCGTAGGAGGCACAGATACGCAGTATTTT. Looking up the rest from reference TRBV9 and TRBJ2-3 gives the full variable domain: DSGVTQTPKHLITATGQRVTLRCSPRSGDLSVYWYQQSLDQGLQFLIQYYNGEERAKGNILERFSAQQFPDLHSELNLSSLELGDSALYFCASSVGGTDTQYFGPGTRLTVL.

V is TRBV6-5 and J is TRBJ2-7, with 11 bases matching TRBD1. V was pared by 4 bases and J by 3 bases, with 5 bases of the junction left unmatched. The CDR3 has 15 amino acids. The V gene's germline CDR1 is MNHEY and CDR2 SVGAGI. CDR3 coding DNA: TGTGCCAGCAGTTTCCGGGACAGGGGGGACTACGAGCAGTACTTC. Its protein is CASSFRDRGDYEQYF.

V gene TRBV2 combines with J gene TRBJ2-3; the match to TRBD2 covers 8 bases. After removal of 0 bases from V and 2 bases from J, the junction contained 4 bases not matched to a gene. CDR1 and CDR2 (germline): SNHLY, FYNNEI. The CDR3 length is 16 residues. The CDR3 DNA reads TGTGCCAGCAGTGAAGCTACTAGCGGCTACACAGATACGCAGTATTTT. It translates to CASSEATSGYTDTQYF. Combining the CDR3 with reference TRBV2 and TRBJ2-3 gives the whole variable domain EPEVTQTPSHQVTQMGQEVILRCVPISNHLYFYWYRQILGQKVEFLVSFYNNEISEKSEIFDDQFSVERPDGSNFTLKIRSTKLEDSAMYFCASSEATSGYTDTQYFGPGTRLTVL.

The chain has TRBV7-3 and TRBJ2-1, with 13 positions matching TRBD2. Germline CDR1 and CDR2: SGHTA and FQGTGA. This CDR3 spans 14 amino acids. Trimming at V came to 4 bases and at J to 13 bases, leaving 7 bases not matched to a gene. The CDR3: CASSSGLAGTSQFF. DNA for the CDR3: TGTGCCAGCAGCTCGGGACTAGCGGGAACGAGTCAGTTCTTC.

This clone has more than one count but fewer than ten. The chain recombines TRBV7-2 with TRBJ1-5, with D uncertain. The CDR3 extends over 13 amino acids. The germline V and J ends were trimmed by 0 bases and 5 bases, with 5 bases remaining between them. Germline CDR1 and CDR2: SGHTA and FQGNSA. The CDR3 region has the DNA TGTGCCAGCAGCTTAGCGCGAGATCAGCCCCAGCATTTT. This sequence encodes CASSLARDQPQHF.

The chain couples TRBV9 to TRBJ1-2; D gene ambiguous. Germline V gives CDR1 SGDLS, CDR2 YYNGEE. The CDR3 contains 15 residues. The V end was cut by 6 bases, the J end by 2 bases, with 17 bases between. As DNA, the CDR3 is TGTGCCAGCAACGGTATACGGGGTGCCAACTATGGCTACACCTTC. Its protein product is CASNGIRGANYGYTF.

The genes are TRBV7-3 and TRBJ1-5, with no clear D. The CDR3 runs to 12 residues. V was clipped by 5 bases and J by 6 bases, with 8 bases between them. The germline gives CDR1 SGHTA, CDR2 FQGTGA. This CDR3 reads CASSLRPQPQHF. The CDR3, as DNA: TGTGCCAGCAGCCTGCGCCCTCAGCCCCAGCATTTT.

The chain links TRBV4-3 to TRBJ2-3; TRBD1 aligns across 7 bases. The germline V gene encodes CDR1 LGHNA and CDR2 YSLEER. Trimming took 1 base from V and 3 from J; bases not matched to a gene: 7. The CDR3 is 16 residues long. The CDR3 DNA is TGCGCCAGCAGCCAAGGTAGACAGGGTGTAACAGATACGCAGTATTTT. Protein sequence: CASSQGRQGVTDTQYF.

V gene TRBV30 combines with J gene TRBJ1-1; possibly TRBD1 for D (6 bases). In germline, CDR1 is GTSNPN, CDR2 SVGIG (reference sequence). This CDR3 comprises 12 residues. V was cut by 5 bases and J by 2 bases, with 9 bases left in between. CDR3 sequence: CAWGGYNTEAFF. The CDR3, as DNA: TGTGCCTGGGGGGGCTATAACACTGAAGCTTTCTTT.

Only a few counts were recorded for this clone. The chain links TRBV27 to TRBJ1-2; D unresolved. Germline CDR1 is MNHEY and CDR2 is SMNVEV (reference sequence). The CDR3 is 15 residues long. V was shortened by 5 bases and J by 4 bases, with 17 bases between the two germline ends. This chain's CDR3 is CASSPGRGGIYGYTF. The CDR3 DNA is TGTGCCAGCAGTCCCGGACGGGGAGGTATCTATGGCTACACCTTC.

There are a few counts of this clone. The chain joins TRBV7-2 to TRBJ1-2, with 8 bases lining up with TRBD1. Germline assignment: CDR1 SGHTA and CDR2 FQGNSA. The CDR3 is 15 amino acids. The V segment lost 5 bases and the J segment 4 bases; nucleotides outside the gene matches: 9. The CDR3: CASSQSPGQGYGYTF. As DNA, the CDR3 is TGTGCCAGCAGCCAAAGCCCCGGACAGGGCTATGGCTACACCTTC.

The table lists this clone with a few counts. The chain has TRBV5-4 and TRBJ2-3; maybe TRBD2 (6 bases). With 4 bases removed from V and 6 bases from J, the gap between germline ends came to 12 bases. Germline loops: CDR1 SGHNT, CDR2 YYREEE (reference sequence). The length of the CDR3 is 13 residues. DNA for the CDR3: TGTGCCAGCAGCACCGCGGGGTGGGATACGCAGTATTTT. It specifies CASSTAGWDTQYF.